This TCR beta chain came from a study of tumor and adjacent non-tumor tissue in lung cancer. General observations from the study: In normal lung, the top 100 clones were significantly more dominant than in tumor. Compared with tumor, normal lung showed significantly lower TCR diversity.

In the case of this clonotype: Its specificity is unknown.

No cell sorting was done before RNA was extracted from the tissue. From germline, CDR1 is MNHEY and CDR2 SVGEGT. The CDR3 contains 17 residues. The library came from three nested PCR rounds adapted from ARM-PCR protocols. TCRdb re-called the multiplex PCR reads through MiXCR, storing one row per CDR3 protein. This sample has some 100,000 distinct CDR3 sequences, with about 75% found just once. This TCR derives from a woman aged 60 to 75 with non-small cell lung cancer. The rearrangement joins TRBV6-2 or TRBV6-3 to TRBJ2-1, with 11 nucleotides matching TRBD2. Sequenced: lung tumor tissue. The CDR3 spells CACSPISGRAANDEQFF. The DNA for the CDR3 is TGTGCATGCAGCCCGATTAGCGGGAGGGCCGCAAACGATGAGCAGTTCTTC.